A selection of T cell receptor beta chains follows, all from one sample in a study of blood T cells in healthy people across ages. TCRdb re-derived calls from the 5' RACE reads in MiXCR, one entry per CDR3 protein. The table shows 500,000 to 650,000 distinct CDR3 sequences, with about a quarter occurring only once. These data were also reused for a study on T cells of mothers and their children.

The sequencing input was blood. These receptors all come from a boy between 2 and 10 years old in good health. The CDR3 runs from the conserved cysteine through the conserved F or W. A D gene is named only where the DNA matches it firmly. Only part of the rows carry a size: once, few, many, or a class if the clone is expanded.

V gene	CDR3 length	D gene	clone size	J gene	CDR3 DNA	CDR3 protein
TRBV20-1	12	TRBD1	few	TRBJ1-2	TGCAGTGCCAGGGGGACGTGGTATGGCTACACCTTC	CSARGTWYGYTF
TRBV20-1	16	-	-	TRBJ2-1	TGCAGTGCTAGAGGATTATTAGCGGAAACCTACAATGAGCAGTTCTTC	CSARGLLAETYNEQFF
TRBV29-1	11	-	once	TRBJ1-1	TGCAGCGCTAAATCAGGCACTGAAGCTTTCTTT	CSAKSGTEAFF
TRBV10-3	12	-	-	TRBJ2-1	TGTGCCACCGAAGGGGGGCGCAATGAGCAGTTCTTC	CATEGGRNEQFF
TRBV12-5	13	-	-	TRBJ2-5	TGTGCTAGTGGTTTGATGACAGAAGAGACCCAGTACTTC	CASGLMTEETQYF
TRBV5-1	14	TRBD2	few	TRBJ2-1	TGCGCCAGCAGCTTGGAAGGGACTAGCGGGAAGAAGTTCTTC	CASSLEGTSGKKFF
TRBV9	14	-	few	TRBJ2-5	TGTGCCAGCAGCGTAGGCGTACTAGCAGAACCCCAGCACTTC	CASSVGVLAEPQHF
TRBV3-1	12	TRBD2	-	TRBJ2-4	TGTGCCTGCGGGGGGGCCAAAAACATTCAGTACTTC	CACGGAKNIQYF
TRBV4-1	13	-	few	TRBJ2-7	TGCGCCAGCAGCCACGAGGGTTCCTACGAGCAGTACTTC	CASSHEGSYEQYF
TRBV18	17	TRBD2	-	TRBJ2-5	TGTGCCAGCTCACCGCCGGCGGGACTAGCGGGGGAAGAGACCCAGTACTTC	CASSPPAGLAGEETQYF
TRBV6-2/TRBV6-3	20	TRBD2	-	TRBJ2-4	TGTGCCAGCAGCCACGGACTAGCGGGAGGAGTTGGTATCGCCAAAAACATTCAGTACTTC	CASSHGLAGGVGIAKNIQYF
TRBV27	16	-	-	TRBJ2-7	TGTGCCAGCAGTATCCGAACCGGGACACTTGTCTACGAGCAGTACTTC	CASSIRTGTLVYEQYF
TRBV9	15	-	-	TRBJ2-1	TGTGCCAGCAGCGTAGGGGGCGGCACCTACAATGAGCAGTTCTTC	CASSVGGGTYNEQFF
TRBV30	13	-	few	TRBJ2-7	TGTGCCTGGCCCTGCTGGGGCTTGTACGAGCAGTACTTC	CAWPCWGLYEQYF
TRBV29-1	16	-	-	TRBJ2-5	TGCAGCGTTGAGAACCCGGGACGGTGGACTGGAGAGACCCAGTACTTC	CSVENPGRWTGETQYF